This entry describes one T cell receptor (beta chain). This specimen comes from a study of blood T cell repertoires in COVID-19. Whole-study context: Samples of COVID-19 (acute and convalescent) were obtained from the United States, Italy and Spain. From T cells, B-cell-depleted T cells, or PBMCs came the material, which was cDNA or gDNA.

In the original workflow: It was from reference gene primer amplification that nucleated cell counts were estimated. Measured with immunoSEQ multiplex PCR; TCRdb has only the in-frame clones, and not every one. From that table come the V and J calls and clone size; the DNA was used to work out D and trimming. The sample holds 150,000 to 200,000 clones; 82% are singletons and the top ten take more than 4.5%. CDR1 SGHDT and CDR2 YYEEEE come from the germline V gene. With V trimmed by 1 base and J by 3 bases, 1 base remained unmatched. The CDR3 is 14 residues long. What was sequenced was peripheral blood. This chain joins TRBV5-6 and TRBJ2-7, with TRBD2 identical over 10 bases. The receptor comes from a woman aged 25 to 39 with acute or convalescent COVID-19. CDR3 in amino acids: CASSLPSGGYEQYF. The CDR3 nucleotides are TGTGCCAGCAGCTTGCCTAGCGGGGGCTACGAGCAGTACTTC.